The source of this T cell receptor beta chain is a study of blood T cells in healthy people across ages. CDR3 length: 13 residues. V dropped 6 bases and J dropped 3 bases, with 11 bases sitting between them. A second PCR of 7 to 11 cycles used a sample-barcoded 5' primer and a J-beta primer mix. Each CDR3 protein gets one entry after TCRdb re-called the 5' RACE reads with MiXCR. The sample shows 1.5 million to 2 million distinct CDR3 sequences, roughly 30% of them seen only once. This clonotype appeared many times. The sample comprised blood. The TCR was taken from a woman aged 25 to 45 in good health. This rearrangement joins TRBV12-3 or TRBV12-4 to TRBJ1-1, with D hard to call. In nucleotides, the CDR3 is TGTGCCAGCAGCTTCAGCAGAGACACTGAAGCTTTCTTT. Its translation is CASSFSRDTEAFF.